This entry lists 19 T cell receptor beta chains sequenced from one sample in a study of chemoradiotherapy in HPV16-positive cancers (dated by TCRdb to between 2021 and 2022). Library preparation was by the immunoSEQ multiplex PCR assay. This immuneACCESS table, as held by TCRdb, lists in-frame sequences with V and J called but not all clones. Of the missing ones, under half trace to an unresolved V gene in checked studies; the others have no known cause. This sample holds over 9,000 clones; roughly 84% were observed only once. Roughly 2.8% of the sample is taken by the ten largest. The specimen comprised blood, sampled from a patient who underwent chemoradiotherapy. These receptors were obtained from a human donor with HPV-associated anogenital cancer.

This clone was recorded once. The V and J genes are TRBV4-2 and TRBJ2-7, with D hard to call. The CDR3 extends over 12 amino acids. V was cut by 3 bases and J by 3 bases, with 6 bases left in between. Germline V lookup: CDR1 LGHNA, CDR2 YNFKEQ. The chain's CDR3 is CASSQLGYEQYF. The CDR3 DNA sequence: TGTGCCAGCAGCCAGCTCGGCTACGAGCAGTACTTC.

This chain links TRBV29-1 with TRBJ2-5, with 7 bases lining up with TRBD1. The CDR3 spans 13 residues. V lost 4 bases and J lost 5; bases outside the gene matches: 7. Germline values: CDR1 SQVTM, CDR2 ANQGSEA. CDR3 sequence (DNA): TGCAGCGTTGCCCCGACAGGGCAGGAGACCCAGTACTTC. This gives the protein CSVAPTGQETQYF.

The rearrangement uses TRBV19 and TRBJ1-2; D ambiguous. The CDR3 has 12 residues. V lost 6 bases and J 4 bases, leaving 9 bases between the germline ends. Germline CDR1 is LNHDA and CDR2 is SQIVND (reference sequence). For the CDR3, the DNA is TGTGCCAGTAGCGTAGAGGGCTATGGCTACACCTTC. Residues: CASSVEGYGYTF.

This chain uses TRBV7-7 with TRBJ1-4; 9 bases match TRBD1. The CDR3 consists of 16 residues. The germline CDR1 and CDR2 sequences are SSHAT and FNYEAQ (reference sequence). The CDR3 spells CVSSLSAGTGTEKLFF. The DNA for the CDR3 is TGTGTTAGCAGCTTAAGCGCCGGGACAGGGACTGAAAAACTGTTTTTT. The full variable domain, in which reference TRBV7-7 and TRBJ1-4 provide the parts outside the CDR3, is GAGVSQSPRYKVTKRGQDVTLRCDPISSHATLYWYQQALGQGPEFLTYFNYEAQPDKSGLPSDRFSAERPEGSISTLTIQRTEQRDSAMYRCVSSLSAGTGTEKLFFGSGTQLSVL.

The chain uses TRBV13 and TRBJ2-5; D could derive from TRBD1 or TRBD2 (5 bases each). CDR1 is PRHDT, CDR2 FYEKMQ, per germline (reference sequence). The CDR3 sequence is 15 residues long. V was clipped by 0 bases and J by 5 bases, with 13 bases between them. CDR3 DNA: TGTGCCAGCAGCTTAGGGGGGCCCGGGGTGGAGACCCAGTACTTC. This codes for CASSLGGPGVETQYF.

The chain carries TRBV19 and TRBJ1-1, with 11 bases identical to TRBD1. The CDR3 is 20 residues long. Germline V gene data show CDR1 as LNHDA and CDR2 as SQIVND (reference sequence). With V trimmed by 4 bases and J by 1 base, 17 bases remained unmatched. CDR3 DNA: TGTGCCAGTAGTAGCCTTCTGTGGGACAGGGGGAAGATTCGGAACACTGAAGCTTTCTTT. Residues: CASSSLLWDRGKIRNTEAFF.

V and J are TRBV5-8 and TRBJ1-2; D perhaps matches TRBD1 (5 bases). CDR1 SGHTS and CDR2 YDEGEE come from the germline V gene. The CDR3 sequence is 15 residues long. V lost 6 bases and J 0 bases, leaving 15 bases between the germline ends. In DNA form, the CDR3 reads TGTGCCAGCACCCCGGGGGGATATTCTAACTATGGCTACACCTTC. This translates into CASTPGGYSNYGYTF.

This clone was detected only a few times. The chain combines TRBV6-1 with TRBJ2-6, with no clear D. The V gene's germline CDR1 is MNHNS and CDR2 SASEGT. V lost 1 base and J lost 1, with 5 bases in between. This CDR3 contains 15 residues. For the CDR3, the DNA is TGTGCCAGCAGTGAAGGACAATCTGGGGCCAACGTCCTGACTTTC. Its translation: CASSEGQSGANVLTF.

This clone was seen once. The chain uses TRBV6-4 and TRBJ2-3; 14 positions match TRBD2. Germline CDR1 is MRHNA and CDR2 is SNTAGT. The V segment lost 4 bases and the J segment 4 bases; nucleotides outside the gene matches: 1. The CDR3 sequence is 15 residues long. CDR3 sequence reads: CASSGLAGGPDTQYF. The CDR3 region has the DNA TGTGCCAGCAGTGGACTAGCGGGGGGGCCAGATACGCAGTATTTT.

This chain connects TRBV7-9 to TRBJ2-5; D tentatively fits TRBD1 or TRBD2 (5 bases each). Germline lookup yields CDR1 SEHNR and CDR2 FQNEAQ (reference sequence). The CDR3 length is 14 residues. Deletions cut 2 bases from V and 5 bases from J, with 12 bases between. CDR3 DNA: TGTGCCAGCAGCTTACAGAGGGGACGGGAGACCCAGTACTTC. It translates to CASSLQRGRETQYF.

The chain joins TRBV5-1 to TRBJ1-4; maybe TRBD1 (6 bases). The CDR3 runs 14 residues. V was pared by 5 bases and J by 5 bases, with 13 bases between. Per the germline V gene, CDR1 is SGHRS and CDR2 is YFSETQ. The CDR3 loop reads CASRGGGPNEKLFF. CDR3 in DNA: TGCGCCAGCAGGGGCGGGGGGCCCAATGAAAAACTGTTTTTT. The variable domain in full, completed from reference TRBV5-1 and TRBJ1-4, reads KAGVTQTPRYLIKTRGQQVTLSCSPISGHRSVSWYQQTPGQGLQFLFEYFSETQRNKGNFPGRFSGRQFSNSRSEMNVSTLELGDSALYLCASRGGGPNEKLFFGSGTQLSVL.

As DNA, the CDR3 is TGTGCCAGCAGTGTCGGGACAGGGGGTGCCATTCAGTACTTC. As protein: CASSVGTGGAIQYF. The chain combines TRBV6-4 with TRBJ2-4; TRBD1 aligns across 11 bases. Germline V gene data show CDR1 as MRHNA and CDR2 as SNTAGT. The junction had 5 bases not matched to a gene; V was cut back by 4 bases and J by 9 bases. This CDR3 region has 14 residues.

This chain connects TRBV5-1 to TRBJ2-1, with 11 nucleotides matching TRBD1. V dropped 2 bases and J dropped 9; count of bases not matched to a gene: 7. The germline V gene encodes CDR1 SGHRS and CDR2 YFSETQ. The CDR3 is 15 residues long. The CDR3 DNA is TGCGCCAGCAGCTTACAAACCGGGACAGGGGGTGAGCAGTTCTTC. Protein: CASSLQTGTGGEQFF. Full variable domain (remainder filled in from reference TRBV5-1 and TRBJ2-1): KAGVTQTPRYLIKTRGQQVTLSCSPISGHRSVSWYQQTPGQGLQFLFEYFSETQRNKGNFPGRFSGRQFSNSRSEMNVSTLELGDSALYLCASSLQTGTGGEQFFGPGTRLTVL.

The chain is built from TRBV7-8 and TRBJ1-5, with D unresolved. V was shortened by 3 bases and J by 3 bases, with 6 bases between the two germline ends. Germline CDR1 SGHVS, CDR2 FQNEAQ. The length of the CDR3 is 13 residues. This chain's CDR3 is CASSLGVNQPQHF. CDR3 bases: TGTGCCAGCAGCTTGGGAGTCAATCAGCCCCAGCATTTT.

The chain uses TRBV27 and TRBJ1-1, with D unclear. Germline lookup yields CDR1 MNHEY and CDR2 SMNVEV (reference sequence). The V gene lost 4 bases and the J gene lost 4 bases, with 19 bases spanning the gap. The CDR3 runs 16 residues. CDR3 in DNA: TGTGCCAGCAGTTCACCCTTGAGGGTCCGGGGCACTGAAGCTTTCTTT. This translates into CASSSPLRVRGTEAFF.

This clone has a single count. The chain employs TRBV7-8 and TRBJ2-5; 8 bases fit TRBD2. The CDR3 contains 20 residues. Germline V gives CDR1 SGHVS, CDR2 FQNEAQ. Trimming removed 1 base from V and 5 bases from J; junction bases left unmatched: 21. CDR3: CASSLEVAGGVFGELETQYF. Here the CDR3 DNA reads TGTGCCAGCAGCTTAGAAGTTGCGGGGGGAGTTTTTGGGGAATTGGAGACCCAGTACTTC.

The J gene is TRBJ2-7, the V gene TRBV6-6, with D perhaps TRBD1 (6 bases). The germline V gene has CDR1 MNHNY and CDR2 SVGAGI (reference sequence). The CDR3 has 15 residues. The ends were cut back, 0 bases at V and 0 bases at J, with 9 bases in the middle. CDR3 nucleotide sequence: TGTGCCAGCAGTTACTCGAGGGGGAACTCCTACGAGCAGTACTTC. The encoded protein is CASSYSRGNSYEQYF.

This chain joins TRBV7-2 and TRBJ1-3; a possible D gene is TRBD1 (5 bases). The CDR3 runs to 17 residues. Trimming cost V 1 base and J 0 bases, with 13 bases left between them. Germline V gene sequence: CDR1 SGHTA, CDR2 FQGNSA. The CDR3: CASSLEGTLFSGNTIYF. The CDR3, as DNA: TGTGCCAGCAGCTTAGAGGGGACTCTCTTCTCTGGAAACACCATATATTTT.

This clone was counted a single time. The V and J genes are TRBV6-7 and TRBJ2-7; D remains unclear. TRBV6-7 is treated as an ORF (open reading frame) with a function not yet certain. This CDR3 has 14 residues. Trimming removed 6 bases at V and 4 bases at J, with 16 bases between. As DNA, the CDR3 is TGTGCCAGCAGGTACAACCCCAATTCTTACGAGCAGTACTTC. Protein product: CASRYNPNSYEQYF.